Listed here is a single TCR beta chain. Antigen: not known. The data were taken from a study of Tregs in tolerant kidney transplant recipients. Background on the study: Recipients received nonmyeloablative bone marrow transplants from related graft donors, with transient mixed chimerism.

Trimming cost V 2 bases and J 2 bases, with 5 bases left between them. CDR1 SGHDN and CDR2 FVKESK come from the germline V gene. The CDR3 spans 13 residues. Unstimulated Tregs (CD4+CD25+CD127-) and CD4+CD25- non-Tregs were sorted from PBMCs. Data came from immunoSEQ multiplex PCR; TCRdb stores just in-frame clones and leaves some out. In the table there are around 63,000 clones, around 85% of which are singletons. Study conclusions and caveats: Changing PCR primers prevented nucleotide comparison between some patients' samples.

The clonotype comes from a human donor who received a combined kidney and bone marrow transplant. The chain recombines TRBV14 with TRBJ2-3; D gene ambiguous. This specimen was Tregs from blood, taken before the transplant. The CDR3 coding sequence is TGTGCCAGCAGCCAATCAATCACAGATACGCAGTATTTT. It is translated as CASSQSITDTQYF.